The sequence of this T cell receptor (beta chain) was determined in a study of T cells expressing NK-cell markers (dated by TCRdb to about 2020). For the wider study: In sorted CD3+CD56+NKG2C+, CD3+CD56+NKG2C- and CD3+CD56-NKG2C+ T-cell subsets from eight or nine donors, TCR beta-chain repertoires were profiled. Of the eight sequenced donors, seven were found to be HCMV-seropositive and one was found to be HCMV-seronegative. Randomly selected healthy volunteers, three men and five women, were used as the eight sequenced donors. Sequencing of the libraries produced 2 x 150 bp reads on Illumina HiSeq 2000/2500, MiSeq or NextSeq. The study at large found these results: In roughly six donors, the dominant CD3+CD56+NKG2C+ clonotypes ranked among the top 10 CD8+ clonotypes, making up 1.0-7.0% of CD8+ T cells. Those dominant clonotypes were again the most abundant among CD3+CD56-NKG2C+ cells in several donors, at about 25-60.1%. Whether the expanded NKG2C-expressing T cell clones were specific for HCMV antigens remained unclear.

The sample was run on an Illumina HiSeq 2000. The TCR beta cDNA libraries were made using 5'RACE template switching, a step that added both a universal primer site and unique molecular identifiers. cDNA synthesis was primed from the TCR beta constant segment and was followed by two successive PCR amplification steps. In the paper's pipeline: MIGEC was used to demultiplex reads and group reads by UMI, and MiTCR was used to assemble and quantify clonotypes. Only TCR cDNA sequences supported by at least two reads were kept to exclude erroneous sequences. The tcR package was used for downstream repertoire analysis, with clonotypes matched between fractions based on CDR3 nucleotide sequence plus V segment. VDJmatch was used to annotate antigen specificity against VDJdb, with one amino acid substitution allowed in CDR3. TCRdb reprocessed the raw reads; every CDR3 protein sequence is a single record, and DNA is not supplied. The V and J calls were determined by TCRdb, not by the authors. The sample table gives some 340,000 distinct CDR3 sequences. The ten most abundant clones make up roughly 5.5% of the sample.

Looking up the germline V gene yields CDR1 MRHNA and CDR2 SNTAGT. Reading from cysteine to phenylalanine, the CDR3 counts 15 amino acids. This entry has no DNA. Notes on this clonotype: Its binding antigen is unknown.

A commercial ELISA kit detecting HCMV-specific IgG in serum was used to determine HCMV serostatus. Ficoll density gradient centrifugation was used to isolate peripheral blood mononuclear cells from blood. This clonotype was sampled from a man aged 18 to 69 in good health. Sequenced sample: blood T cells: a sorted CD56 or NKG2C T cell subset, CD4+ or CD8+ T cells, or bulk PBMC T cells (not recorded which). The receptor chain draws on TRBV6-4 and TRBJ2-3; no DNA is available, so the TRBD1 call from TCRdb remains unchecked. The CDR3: CASSDGQGDTDTQYF.